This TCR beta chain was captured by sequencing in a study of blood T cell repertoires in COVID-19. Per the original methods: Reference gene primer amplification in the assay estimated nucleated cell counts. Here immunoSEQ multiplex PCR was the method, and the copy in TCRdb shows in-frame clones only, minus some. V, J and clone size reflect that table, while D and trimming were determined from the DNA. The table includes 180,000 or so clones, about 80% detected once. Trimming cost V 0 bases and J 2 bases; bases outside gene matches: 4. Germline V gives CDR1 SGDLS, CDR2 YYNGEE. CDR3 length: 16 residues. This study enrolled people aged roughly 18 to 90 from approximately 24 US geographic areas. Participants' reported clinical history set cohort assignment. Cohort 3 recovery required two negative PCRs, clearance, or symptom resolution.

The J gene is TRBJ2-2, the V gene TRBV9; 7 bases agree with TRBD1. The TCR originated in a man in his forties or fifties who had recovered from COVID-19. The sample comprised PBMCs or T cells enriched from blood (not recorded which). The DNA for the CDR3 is TGTGCCAGCAGCGTAGCCGGGACAGCAAACACCGGGGAGCTGTTTTTT. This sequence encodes CASSVAGTANTGELFF.